These T cell receptor beta chains were read from a single sample in a study of blood T cell repertoires in COVID-19. This table comes from immunoSEQ multiplex PCR, and its TCRdb copy is limited to in-frame clones, with some not included. The table records some 210,000 clones, 84% of them present only once. The sequenced sample consisted of peripheral blood. These TCRs come from a woman in her seventies with active or convalescent COVID-19. CDR3s leave out the opening cysteine and the closing phenylalanine or tryptophan. The order of the fields is V gene, CDR3 protein.

v_call: TRBV3-1/TRBV3-2; cdr3_aa: ASSLRNEQF
v_call: TRBV7-3; cdr3_aa: ASSLNPGSPLH
v_call: TRBV3-1/TRBV3-2; cdr3_aa: ASSPYGQGSRETQY
v_call: TRBV30; cdr3_aa: AWSVHRSQETQY
v_call: TRBV19; cdr3_aa: ASSEQGAEAF
v_call: TRBV6-4; cdr3_aa: ASSVNRNTEAF
v_call: TRBV4-2; cdr3_aa: ASSHLTGIYEQY
v_call: TRBV5-1; cdr3_aa: ASSWQGTGELF
v_call: TRBV10-3; cdr3_aa: AISESGGVSQPQH
v_call: TRBV6-5; cdr3_aa: ASSRQGAHTDTQY
v_call: TRBV7-9; cdr3_aa: AASRDYGYT
v_call: TRBV29-1; cdr3_aa: STQTGYEQY
v_call: TRBV5-1; cdr3_aa: ASSERGSTNEKLF
v_call: TRBV18; cdr3_aa: ASSPPSVSDEQY
v_call: TRBV11-2; cdr3_aa: ASSSDGSEAF
v_call: TRBV27; cdr3_aa: ASSTGETYNSPLH
v_call: TRBV2; cdr3_aa: ASSFDRGETQY
v_call: TRBV7-7; cdr3_aa: ASSRNLAGVGNEQF
v_call: TRBV2; cdr3_aa: ASSETPGTSGASYEQY
v_call: TRBV14; cdr3_aa: ASSQRRGTLGTQY
v_call: TRBV3-1/TRBV3-2; cdr3_aa: ASSQDGRERNEQF
v_call: TRBV20-1; cdr3_aa: SASSPGQGGGTEAF
v_call: TRBV11-3; cdr3_aa: ASSPRLAGAHEQY
v_call: TRBV30; cdr3_aa: AWSAGKTGASSYNSPLH
v_call: TRBV19; cdr3_aa: ASSLPGQGHQPQH
v_call: TRBV3-1/TRBV3-2; cdr3_aa: ASSQVLQRRHLGYGYT
v_call: TRBV13; cdr3_aa: ASSSGEGLAGYEQF